This T cell receptor beta chain was retrieved from a study of T cells in tumors after PD-1 blockade. Whole-study context: Prior checkpoint blockade, systemic immunosuppressant use, or anti-cancer therapy within 4 weeks excluded patients.

This clone has only one observation. Profiled with immunoSEQ multiplex PCR; TCRdb holds only in-frame clones, not every one. This table has tens of thousands of clones, about 74% appearing once. Per the germline V gene, CDR1 is MNHEY and CDR2 is SMNVEV (reference sequence). The ends lost 3 bases at V and 7 bases at J; junction bases unmatched: 7. The CDR3 is made up of 14 amino acids. The chain has TRBV27 and TRBJ2-7, with 9 positions matching TRBD1. The sample here was PBMCs, taken after anti-PD-1 treatment. The TCR comes from a human donor with basal cell carcinoma. CDR3 in DNA: TGTGCCAGCAGTTTTTGGGACAGGGAGTGGGAGCAGTACTTC. As protein: CASSFWDREWEQYF.